Following are 14 T cell receptor beta chains from one sample sequenced in a study of post-analysis software for immune sequencing data. Overall study results and limits: Controls had lower frequencies than patients of four or five TRBV segments, which included TRBV5-6, TRBV5-1 and TRBV20-1.

The library was made from cDNA and included unique molecular identifiers. TCRdb passed the PCR reads through MiXCR, listing each CDR3 protein once. This table holds roughly 800,000 distinct CDR3 sequences, roughly half found once. Their cognate antigens are unknown. Sequencing used blood. The receptors were gathered from a girl aged 10-17 years with multiple sclerosis.

The V gene is TRBV29-1, the J gene TRBJ1-4; 9 positions match TRBD1. There are 15 residues in the CDR3. Germline V CDR1 and CDR2: SQVTM, ANQGSEA. V lost 4 bases, J lost 4 bases, and 7 bases stayed unmatched. CDR3 sequence reads: CSVGTGTGFNEKLFF. The CDR3 DNA is TGCAGCGTTGGAACCGGGACAGGGTTTAATGAAAAACTGTTTTTT.

The chain recombines TRBV27 with TRBJ1-4, with TRBD1 matching over 7 bases. V trimming: 5 bases; J trimming: 3 bases; junction bases outside the gene matches: 9. CDR1 and CDR2 from the germline V gene are MNHEY and SMNVEV (reference sequence). The CDR3 has 16 amino acids. The DNA of the CDR3 is TGTGCCAGCAGTCCCACAGGGGATGAGGCTAATGAAAAACTGTTTTTT. Protein product: CASSPTGDEANEKLFF.

The J gene is TRBJ1-2, the V gene TRBV29-1; the match to TRBD1 covers 8 bases. The CDR3 consists of 13 residues. V trimming: 6 bases; J trimming: 4 bases; junction bases outside the gene matches: 7. CDR1 is SQVTM, CDR2 ANQGSEA, per germline. The CDR3 coding sequence is TGCAGCGTACAGGGGGAGATCTCCTATGGCTACACCTTC. It specifies CSVQGEISYGYTF.

This clonotype has just one count. The J gene is TRBJ2-3, the V gene TRBV29-1; a possible D gene is TRBD2 (6 bases). The CDR3 runs to 13 residues. V was trimmed by 8 bases and J by 3 bases, leaving 15 bases between them. CDR1 and CDR2 from the germline V gene are SQVTM and ANQGSEA. CDR3 in amino acids: CSSTRAGTDTQYF. CDR3 DNA sequence: TGCAGCTCTACGAGGGCGGGAACAGATACGCAGTATTTT.

The chain has TRBV25-1 and TRBJ2-1; 11 bases agree with TRBD2. The CDR3 is made up of 19 amino acids. V shed 4 bases, J shed 7 bases, and the junction held 18 bases outside the gene matches. Germline V lookup: CDR1 MGHDK, CDR2 SYGVNS. Written as DNA, the CDR3 is TGTGCCAGCAGTGGGGGGGGGCTAGCGGGAGGCCGCATTGATAATGAGCAGTTCTTC. The encoded protein is CASSGGGLAGGRIDNEQFF.

In nucleotides, the CDR3 is TGTGCCAGCAGCTTAGTTACGTCCGAGCAGTACTTC. Translated: CASSLVTSEQYF. V gene TRBV7-2 combines with J gene TRBJ2-5; D remains ambiguous. The DNA end is more similar to TRBJ2-7, so the J call may be wrong. This CDR3 contains 12 residues. The germline gives CDR1 SGHTA, CDR2 FQGNSA.

In its sample, this clonotype was seen a few times. The chain combines TRBV20-1 with TRBJ2-7; no clear D. Germline V gene lookup returns CDR1 DFQATT and CDR2 SNEGSKA (reference sequence). This CDR3 region has 13 residues. The V end was cut by 2 bases, the J end by 0 bases, with 8 bases between. In nucleotides, the CDR3 is TGCAGTGCTAGACAGGAGAGCTCCTACGAGCAGTACTTC. Its translation is CSARQESSYEQYF.

The V and J genes are TRBV29-1 and TRBJ2-1; TRBD2 matches at 12 bases. The CDR3 length is 14 residues. V lost 5 bases and J lost 9; bases outside the gene matches: 8. From germline, CDR1 is SQVTM and CDR2 ANQGSEA. CDR3 in amino acids: CSVTSSGRAGEQFF. Here the CDR3 DNA reads TGCAGCGTTACTTCTAGCGGGAGGGCTGGTGAGCAGTTCTTC.

J is TRBJ2-7 and V is TRBV10-3; D is ambiguous. Per germline, CDR1 ENHRY and CDR2 SYGVKD. V lost 0 bases and J lost 2, with 8 bases in between. CDR3 length: 14 amino acids. CDR3 amino acids: CAISESPVTYEQYF. The DNA for the CDR3 is TGTGCCATCAGTGAGTCACCGGTTACCTACGAGCAGTACTTC.

The V call is TRBV7-6, the J call TRBJ2-7; possible D gene TRBD1, 5 bases. TRBJ2-5 matches the DNA end more closely, so the J call is doubtful. The CDR3 is made up of 16 amino acids. Germline values: CDR1 SGHVS, CDR2 FNYEAQ. In nucleotides, the CDR3 is TGTGCCAGCAGCTTTGGGTCGGAAAGGGGTAGAGAGACCCAGTACTTC. Protein product: CASSFGSERGRETQYF.

This chain links TRBV10-2 with TRBJ2-1; 14 bases align to TRBD2. The trim removed 10 bases at V and 10 bases at J, leaving 3 bases unmatched. The CDR3 sequence is 12 residues long. Germline CDR1 and CDR2: WSHSY and SAAADI. CDR3 DNA: TGCGCCACGGGACTAGCGGGAGAGGAGCAGTTCTTC. The encoded protein is CATGLAGEEQFF.

The genes are TRBV5-1 and TRBJ1-2; no firm D call. The V gene's germline CDR1 is SGHRS and CDR2 YFSETQ. The CDR3 extends over 15 amino acids. Between the trimmed V and J ends, which lost 0 bases and 3 bases, there was a span of 12 bases. DNA for the CDR3: TGCGCCAGCAGCTTGGGGGCCCCCATGGACTATGGCTACACCTTC. Its protein is CASSLGAPMDYGYTF.

The J gene is TRBJ2-5, the V gene TRBV15; D not resolved. CDR3 length: 13 amino acids. CDR1 is LNHNV and CDR2 is YYDKDF in the germline V gene (reference sequence). V was clipped by 0 bases and J by 3 bases, with 5 bases between them. The CDR3 reads CATSREGKETQYF. CDR3 in DNA: TGTGCCACCAGCAGAGAAGGGAAAGAGACCCAGTACTTC.

The genes are TRBV7-9 and TRBJ2-7, with 12 bases fitting TRBD1. Trimming at V came to 5 bases and at J to 5 bases, leaving 7 bases not matched to a gene. CDR1 and CDR2 from the germline V gene are SEHNR and FQNEAQ (reference sequence). There are 15 residues in the CDR3. The CDR3 loop is CASSTTGTGGDEQYF. CDR3 nucleotide sequence: TGTGCCAGCAGCACAACCGGGACAGGGGGCGACGAGCAGTACTTC.